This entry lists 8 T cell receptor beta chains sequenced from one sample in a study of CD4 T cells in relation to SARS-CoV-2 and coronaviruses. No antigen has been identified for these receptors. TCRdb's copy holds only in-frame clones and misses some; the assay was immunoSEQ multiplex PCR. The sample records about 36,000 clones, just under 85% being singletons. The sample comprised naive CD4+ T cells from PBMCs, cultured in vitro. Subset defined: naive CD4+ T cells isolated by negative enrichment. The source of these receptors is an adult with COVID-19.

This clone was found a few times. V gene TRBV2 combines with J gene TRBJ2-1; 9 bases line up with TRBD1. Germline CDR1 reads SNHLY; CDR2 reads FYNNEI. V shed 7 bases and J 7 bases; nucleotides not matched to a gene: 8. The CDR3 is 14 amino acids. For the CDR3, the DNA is TGTGCCAGCAAGATAACCGGGACAGGGAATGAGCAGTTCTTC. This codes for CASKITGTGNEQFF.

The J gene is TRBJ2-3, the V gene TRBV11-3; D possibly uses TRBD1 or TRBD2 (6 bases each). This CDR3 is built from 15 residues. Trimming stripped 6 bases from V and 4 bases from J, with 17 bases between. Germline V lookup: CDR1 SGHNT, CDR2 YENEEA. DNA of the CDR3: TGTGCCAGCAGTCCCGGGGGCAGGGACCCAGATACGCAGTATTTT. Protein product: CASSPGGRDPDTQYF.

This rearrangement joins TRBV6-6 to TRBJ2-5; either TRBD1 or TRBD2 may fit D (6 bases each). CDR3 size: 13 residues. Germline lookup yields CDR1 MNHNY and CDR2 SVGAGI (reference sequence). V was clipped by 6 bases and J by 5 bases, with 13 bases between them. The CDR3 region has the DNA TGTGCCAGCAGGCCGGGGGCGAGGGAGACCCAGTACTTC. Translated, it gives CASRPGARETQYF.

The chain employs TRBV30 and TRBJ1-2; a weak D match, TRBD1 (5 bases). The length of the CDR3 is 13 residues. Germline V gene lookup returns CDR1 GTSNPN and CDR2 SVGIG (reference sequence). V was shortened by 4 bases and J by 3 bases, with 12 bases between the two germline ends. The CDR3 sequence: CAWNRIWDYGYTF. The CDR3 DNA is TGTGCCTGGAACAGGATATGGGACTATGGCTACACCTTC.

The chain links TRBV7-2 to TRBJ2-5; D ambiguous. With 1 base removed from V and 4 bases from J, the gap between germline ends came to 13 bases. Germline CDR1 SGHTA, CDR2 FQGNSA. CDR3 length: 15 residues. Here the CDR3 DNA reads TGTGCCAGCAGCTTAGTTCGTTCGCAGACAGAGACCCAGTACTTC. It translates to CASSLVRSQTETQYF.

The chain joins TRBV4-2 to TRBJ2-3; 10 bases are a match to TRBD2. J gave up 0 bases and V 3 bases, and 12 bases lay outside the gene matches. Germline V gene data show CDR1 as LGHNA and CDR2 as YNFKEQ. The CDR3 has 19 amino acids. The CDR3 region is CASSHSGGSRSTSTDTQYF. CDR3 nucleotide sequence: TGTGCCAGCAGCCATAGCGGGGGGAGTCGATCGACTAGCACAGATACGCAGTATTTT.

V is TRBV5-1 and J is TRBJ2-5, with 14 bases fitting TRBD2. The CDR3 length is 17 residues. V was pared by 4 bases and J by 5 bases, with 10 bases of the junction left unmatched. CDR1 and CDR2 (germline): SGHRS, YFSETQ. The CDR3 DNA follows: TGCGCCAGCAGCGGAGGGACTAGCGGGAGAGTGATGGAGACCCAGTACTTC. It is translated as CASSGGTSGRVMETQYF.

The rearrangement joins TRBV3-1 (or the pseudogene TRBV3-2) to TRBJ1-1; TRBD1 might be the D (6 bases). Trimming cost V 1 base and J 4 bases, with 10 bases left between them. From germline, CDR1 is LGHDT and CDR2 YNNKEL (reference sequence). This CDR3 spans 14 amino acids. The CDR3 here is CASSQGRGPTEAFF. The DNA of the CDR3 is TGTGCCAGCAGCCAAGGGCGGGGGCCCACTGAAGCTTTCTTT.